This entry is about one TCR beta chain. Its antigen is currently unknown. Germline V gives CDR1 KGHSH, CDR2 LQKENI. Trimming left V 2 bases short and J 6 bases short, with 14 bases between. The CDR3 runs to 14 residues. This sample is drawn from a study of CD8 T cells in ankylosing spondylitis. The study, taken as a whole, reports: One TCR beta motif, made up of roughly 8 highly homologous variants, appeared characteristic of ankylosing spondylitis blood.

The authors made TCR beta libraries by quantitative 5'-RACE with molecular barcodes. Each CDR3 protein gets one entry after TCRdb re-called the 5' RACE reads with MiXCR. The profile shows about 750,000 distinct CDR3 sequences, around a fifth of them singletons. Input material: blood, either unsorted or a sorted T cell fraction (not recorded which). The TCR was taken from a male donor with ankylosing spondylitis. J is TRBJ2-7 and V is TRBV18, with a weak D call TRBD1 (5 bases). CDR3 coding DNA: TGTGCCAGCTCACCAGGGCAGGGTGATCGCGAGCAGTACTTC. Translated, it gives CASSPGQGDREQYF.